This note documents a single T cell receptor (beta chain) sequence. This sample was included in a study of technical replicates of blood from a few donors. Assay used: immunoSEQ multiplex PCR; TCRdb lists only in-frame clones, some missing. Here the sample spans 80,000 or so clones, more than 95% being singletons. The sample taken for sequencing was T cells isolated from PBMCs. This clonotype was sampled from a human donor in good health.

CDR3 sequence: CASSKGLAGEYEQYF. The CDR3 nucleotides read TGTGCCAGCAGTAAAGGGCTAGCGGGAGAATACGAGCAGTACTTC. The chain recombines TRBV7-9 with TRBJ2-7; 10 bases agree with TRBD2. V lost 6 bases to trimming and J lost 4 bases; unmatched junction nucleotides: 9. Per the germline V gene, CDR1 is SEHNR and CDR2 is FQNEAQ (reference sequence). The CDR3 is 15 amino acids. The full variable domain, with the rest looked up from reference TRBV7-9 and TRBJ2-7, is DTGVSQNPRHKITKRGQNVTFRCDPISEHNRLYWYRQTLGQGPEFLTYFQNEAQLEKSRLLSDRFSAERPKGSFSTLEIQRTEQGDSAMYLCASSKGLAGEYEQYFGPGTRLTVT.